This passage covers 21 T cell receptor beta chains from one sample sequenced in a study of blood T cell repertoires in COVID-19. This table comes from immunoSEQ multiplex PCR, and its TCRdb copy is limited to in-frame clones, with some not included. The table shows nearly 350,000 clones, with roughly nine tenths occurring only once. Sequenced sample: PBMCs or T cells enriched from blood (not recorded which). The receptor set was obtained from a woman in her twenties or thirties who had recovered from COVID-19.

The J gene is TRBJ2-7, the V gene TRBV28, with a weak D call TRBD1 (7 bases). Germline V gene lookup returns CDR1 MDHEN and CDR2 SYDVKM. Deletions cut 3 bases from V and 5 bases from J, with 17 bases between. The CDR3 has 15 residues. This CDR3 is CASSLKGAGRHEQYF. The CDR3 bases are TGTGCCAGCAGTTTGAAGGGGGCGGGAAGGCACGAGCAGTACTTC.

This chain connects TRBV6-6 to TRBJ2-1; 9 bases match TRBD1. The V segment lost 6 bases and the J segment 7 bases; nucleotides outside the gene matches: 4. Germline V gives CDR1 MNHNY, CDR2 SVGAGI (reference sequence). The CDR3 loop spans 13 amino acids. DNA for the CDR3: TGTGCCAGCAGGCAGGGACAGGGAAATGAGCAGTTCTTC. Encoded protein: CASRQGQGNEQFF.

This sequence joins TRBV28 and TRBJ1-3; D unclear. V gave up 5 bases and J gave up 7 bases, with 18 bases separating them. Germline V gene lookup returns CDR1 MDHEN and CDR2 SYDVKM. The CDR3 consists of 15 residues. The CDR3 protein is CASSLTGIGLNTIYF. Here the CDR3 DNA reads TGTGCCAGCAGTCTTACGGGGATCGGTTTGAACACCATATATTTT.

This clone appeared once. The CDR3 sequence: CASREQAGGLYGYTF. CDR3 bases: TGTGCCAGCAGGGAGCAGGCAGGGGGCTTATATGGCTACACCTTC. The chain links TRBV2 to TRBJ1-2; 8 nucleotides line up with TRBD1. This CDR3 spans 15 amino acids. Germline V gene lookup returns CDR1 SNHLY and CDR2 FYNNEI. The ends lost 6 bases at V and 5 bases at J; junction bases unmatched: 11.

CDR3 coding DNA: TGTGCCAGCAGTCCACAGGGTGGAGCTTTCTTT. This sequence encodes CASSPQGGAFF. The chain is built from TRBV2 and TRBJ1-1; tentative D call: TRBD1 (6 bases). Germline assignment: CDR1 SNHLY and CDR2 FYNNEI. V dropped 5 bases and J dropped 10 bases, with 11 bases sitting between them. The CDR3 runs 11 residues. Supplemented by reference TRBV2 and TRBJ1-1, the full variable domain reads EPEVTQTPSHQVTQMGQEVILRCVPISNHLYFYWYRQILGQKVEFLVSFYNNEISEKSEIFDDQFSVERPDGSNFTLKIRSTKLEDSAMYFCASSPQGGAFFGQGTRLTVV.

This chain links TRBV4-3 with TRBJ2-1; TRBD2 might be the D (5 bases). In germline, CDR1 is LGHNA, CDR2 YSLEER. This CDR3 comprises 12 residues. V was trimmed by 4 bases and J by 10 bases, leaving 11 bases between them. Here the CDR3 DNA reads TGCGCCAGCAGCCGACCCCCTAGCGAGCAGTTCTTC. It yields the protein CASSRPPSEQFF.

The chain carries TRBV3-1 (or the pseudogene TRBV3-2) and TRBJ2-3; TRBD1 matches 8 bases. Per germline, CDR1 LGHDT and CDR2 YNNKEL (reference sequence). V was pared by 3 bases and J by 6 bases, with 17 bases of the junction left unmatched. The CDR3 consists of 18 residues. The CDR3 sequence is CASSHSRIWTGNLDTQYF. DNA for the CDR3: TGTGCCAGCAGCCACTCCCGAATCTGGACAGGGAATCTCGATACGCAGTATTTT.

The V gene is TRBV28, the J gene TRBJ1-2, with 9 bases matching TRBD1. Losses at the gene ends were 5 bases for V and 7 bases for J; bases not matched to a gene: 8. This CDR3 contains 14 residues. Germline V gene data show CDR1 as MDHEN and CDR2 as SYDVKM. The CDR3 coding sequence is TGTGCCAGCAGTCCGTGGGACAGGGCAACTGGCTACACCTTC. Translated, it gives CASSPWDRATGYTF.

The chain links TRBV5-4 to TRBJ2-3; 7 bases match TRBD1. V shed 4 bases and J 5 bases; nucleotides not matched to a gene: 7. Germline V gene data show CDR1 as SGHNT and CDR2 as YYREEE (reference sequence). This CDR3 has 14 amino acids. CDR3 sequence: CASSPGQVEDTQYF. As DNA, the CDR3 is TGTGCCAGCAGCCCAGGACAGGTAGAAGATACGCAGTATTTT. Full variable domain (remainder filled in from reference TRBV5-4 and TRBJ2-3): ETGVTQSPTHLIKTRGQQVTLRCSSQSGHNTVSWYQQALGQGPQFIFQYYREEENGRGNFPPRFSGLQFPNYSSELNVNALELDDSALYLCASSPGQVEDTQYFGPGTRLTVL.

The rearrangement uses TRBV24-1 and TRBJ2-4; D perhaps matches TRBD1 (6 bases). The V end lost 3 bases, the J end lost 13 bases, and 15 bases lay between the germline ends. The CDR3 sequence is 13 residues long. CDR1 KGHDR and CDR2 SFDVKD come from the germline V gene. CDR3 residues: CATSDTQGPVQYF. The CDR3, as DNA: TGTGCCACCAGTGATACCCAGGGGCCCGTACAGTACTTC.

This clone showed up just a few times. The rearrangement joins TRBV7-6 to TRBJ2-1; 7 positions agree with TRBD1. The CDR3 loop spans 16 amino acids. The trim removed 3 bases at V and 3 bases at J, leaving 8 bases unmatched. Germline lookup yields CDR1 SGHVS and CDR2 FNYEAQ. The CDR3 region has the DNA TGTGCCAGCAGCTTGATCAGAACAGGGGACTACAATGAGCAGTTCTTC. It codes for CASSLIRTGDYNEQFF. Drawing the rest from reference TRBV7-6 and TRBJ2-1, the complete variable domain is GAGVSQSPRYKVTKRGQDVALRCDPISGHVSLYWYRQALGQGPEFLTYFNYEAQQDKSGLPNDRFSAERPEGSISTLTIQRTEQRDSAMYRCASSLIRTGDYNEQFFGPGTRLTVL.

This chain connects TRBV7-6 to TRBJ2-5; 7 bases are a match to TRBD2. Germline CDR1 and CDR2: SGHVS and FNYEAQ. The junction had 11 bases not matched to a gene; V was cut back by 5 bases and J by 5 bases. The CDR3 spans 15 residues. The CDR3 region has the DNA TGTGCCAGCAGCGTTTCGATAGGCGGGGGTGAGACCCAGTACTTC. This gives the protein CASSVSIGGGETQYF.

This clone was seen only a few times. J is TRBJ2-7 and V is TRBV7-8, with 8 bases matching TRBD1. This CDR3 has 15 residues. Germline-derived CDR1 and CDR2 are SGHVS and FQNEAQ. The V and J ends lost 4 bases and 5 bases, in that order; junction bases with no gene match: 10. The CDR3 loop is CASSSPDRGIHEQYF. The DNA of the CDR3 is TGTGCCAGCAGCTCCCCTGACAGGGGAATCCACGAGCAGTACTTC.

The sample holds a few counts of this clone. The chain links TRBV19 to TRBJ2-1; 8 bases agree with TRBD1. Unmatched junction bases numbered 2, after V lost 4 bases and J lost 3 bases. Germline CDR1 and CDR2: LNHDA and SQIVND (reference sequence). The CDR3 sequence is 14 residues long. The CDR3 sequence: CASSTGTGYNEQFF. DNA of the CDR3: TGTGCCAGTAGTACAGGGACAGGCTACAATGAGCAGTTCTTC.

The rearrangement uses TRBV4-3 and TRBJ1-2; D is unclear. The V end lost 0 bases, the J end lost 5 bases, and 10 bases lay between the germline ends. Germline V CDR1 and CDR2: LGHNA, YSLEER. The CDR3 length is 14 residues. The CDR3 DNA follows: TGCGCCAGCAGCCAAGATGCCGGGGAATATGGCTACACCTTC. Protein product: CASSQDAGEYGYTF.

The table lists this clone with a count of one. The V gene is TRBV6-2 or TRBV6-3, the J gene TRBJ1-5; D gene ambiguous. The germline V gene encodes CDR1 MNHEY and CDR2 SVGEGT. The CDR3 totals 13 residues. V lost 2 bases and J lost 6, with 8 bases in between. The CDR3 DNA follows: TGTGCCAGCAGTTACGACAACAGTCAGCCCCAGCATTTT. Its protein product is CASSYDNSQPQHF.

This clone appeared a single time. The chain links TRBV25-1 to TRBJ1-2; D not certain. The germline gives CDR1 MGHDK, CDR2 SYGVNS. The V end lost 3 bases, the J end lost 5 bases, and 16 bases lay between the germline ends. The CDR3 is 15 residues long. The CDR3 DNA is TGTGCCAGCAGTGATGGGCAGGAGGTCCGATATGGCTACACCTTC. Translating gives CASSDGQEVRYGYTF.

This chain links TRBV7-9 with TRBJ2-3; TRBD2 matches 9 bases. V shed 5 bases, J shed 0 bases, and the junction held 9 bases outside the gene matches. Germline CDR1 is SEHNR and CDR2 is FQNEAQ (reference sequence). This CDR3 is built from 17 residues. As DNA, the CDR3 is TGTGCCAGCAGCCCCCCCGGACTAGCGTCTAGCACAGATACGCAGTATTTT. It specifies CASSPPGLASSTDTQYF.

The chain carries TRBV9 and TRBJ1-1; D is undetermined. Germline V gene data show CDR1 as SGDLS and CDR2 as YYNGEE. The CDR3 totals 12 residues. Trimming stripped 4 bases from V and 5 bases from J, with 9 bases between. The CDR3 bases are TGTGCCAGCAGCCCCGTCGGGACTGAAGCTTTCTTT. Translated: CASSPVGTEAFF.

In its sample, this clone was seen a few times. The rearrangement uses TRBV7-8 and TRBJ2-7; TRBD1 matches 8 bases. Germline loops: CDR1 SGHVS, CDR2 FQNEAQ. The ends lost 4 bases at V and 5 bases at J; junction bases unmatched: 7. CDR3 length: 14 amino acids. This CDR3 reads CASSSDRGIDEQYF. CDR3 sequence (DNA): TGTGCCAGCAGCTCAGACAGGGGCATCGACGAGCAGTACTTC.

This chain joins TRBV7-9 and TRBJ2-5; 7 bases match TRBD1. The CDR3 totals 14 residues. CDR1 and CDR2 (germline): SEHNR, FQNEAQ (reference sequence). V shed 4 bases, J shed 5 bases, and the junction held 7 bases outside the gene matches. CDR3 protein: CASSSTGAWETQYF. CDR3 DNA: TGTGCCAGCAGCTCCACAGGGGCGTGGGAGACCCAGTACTTC.